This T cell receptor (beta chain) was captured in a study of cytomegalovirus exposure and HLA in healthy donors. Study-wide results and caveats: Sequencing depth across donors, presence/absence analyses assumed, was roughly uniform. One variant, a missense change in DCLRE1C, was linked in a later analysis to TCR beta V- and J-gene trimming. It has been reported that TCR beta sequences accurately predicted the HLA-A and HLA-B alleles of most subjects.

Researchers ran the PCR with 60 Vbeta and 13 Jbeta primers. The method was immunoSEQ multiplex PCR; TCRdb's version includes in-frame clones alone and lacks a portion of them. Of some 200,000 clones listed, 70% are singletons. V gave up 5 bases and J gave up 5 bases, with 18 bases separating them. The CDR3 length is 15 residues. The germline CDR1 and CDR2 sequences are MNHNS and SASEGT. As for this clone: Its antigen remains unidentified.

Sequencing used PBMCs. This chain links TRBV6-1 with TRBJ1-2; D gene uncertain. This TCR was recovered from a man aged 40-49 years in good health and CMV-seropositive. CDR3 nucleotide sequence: TGTGCCAGCAGTCAGGCCGGGAGCACCGTATATGGCTACACCTTC. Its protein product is CASSQAGSTVYGYTF.